A single sample gave rise to the 24 T cell receptor beta chains below, sequenced in a study of T cell responses to AZD1222 COVID-19 vaccine. Data came from immunoSEQ multiplex PCR; TCRdb stores just in-frame clones and leaves some out. The data show under 130,000 clones, with more than 90% seen just once and 1.2% held by the top ten. Sample: peripheral blood, taken on day 0 of AZD1222 vaccination. Receptors were obtained from an adult in good health.

This sequence joins TRBV7-8 and TRBJ1-1; 7 bases are a match to TRBD1. The CDR3 is 13 residues long. J lost 5 bases, V lost 5 bases, and 5 bases had no gene match. The V gene's germline CDR1 is SGHVS and CDR2 FQNEAQ. The CDR3 sequence is CASSPSQGTEAFF. DNA for the CDR3: TGTGCCAGCAGCCCATCACAGGGGACTGAAGCTTTCTTT.

V and J are TRBV7-2 and TRBJ2-5; D possibly corresponds to TRBD2 (7 bases). CDR1 and CDR2 from the germline V gene are SGHTA and FQGNSA. Trimming stripped 5 bases from V and 4 bases from J, with 11 bases between. The CDR3 has 13 amino acids. This CDR3 is CASSPRGRETQYF. In nucleotides, the CDR3 is TGTGCCAGCAGCCCGCGGGGGCGAGAGACCCAGTACTTC.

The chain is built from TRBV18 and TRBJ2-5; 11 nucleotides line up with TRBD1. J was trimmed by 5 bases and V by 4 bases; bases with no gene match: 9. The CDR3 is 16 amino acids. Germline V gene data show CDR1 as KGHSH and CDR2 as LQKENI. This CDR3 is CASSRRGQGAGETQYF. The CDR3 DNA reads as TGTGCCAGCTCACGCAGAGGACAGGGGGCTGGGGAGACCCAGTACTTC.

The V and J genes are TRBV29-1 and TRBJ2-7, with 8 bases fitting TRBD2. Germline V gene sequence: CDR1 SQVTM, CDR2 ANQGSEA. With V trimmed by 1 base and J by 6 bases, 5 bases remained unmatched. This CDR3 is built from 13 residues. For the CDR3, the DNA is TGCAGCGTTGAAGTAACAGGGACTAGCGAGCAGTACTTC. This translates into CSVEVTGTSEQYF.

This sequence joins TRBV29-1 and TRBJ2-3; D call uncertain. This CDR3 contains 11 residues. Trimming took 6 bases from V and 0 from J, leaving 4 bases between them. CDR1 SQVTM and CDR2 ANQGSEA come from the germline V gene. The CDR3: CSVQSTDTQYF. CDR3 DNA: TGCAGCGTACAGAGCACAGATACGCAGTATTTT.

The J gene is TRBJ1-1, the V gene TRBV11-2; tentative D call: TRBD1 (5 bases). Germline CDR1 and CDR2: SGHAT and FQNNGV. The length of the CDR3 is 13 residues. V dropped 1 base and J dropped 11 bases, with 14 bases sitting between them. CDR3 region: CASSLGSPGNAFF. DNA of the CDR3: TGTGCCAGCAGCTTAGGTAGTCCAGGGAACGCTTTCTTT.

The gene calls are TRBV9 and TRBJ1-6, with D hard to call. Germline V gene lookup returns CDR1 SGDLS and CDR2 YYNGEE. Deletions cut 3 bases from V and 7 bases from J, with 20 bases between. The CDR3 spans 17 residues. The DNA for the CDR3 is TGTGCCAGCAGCGCAGGCCCTCGGGGTATGTGGAATTCACCCCTCCACTTT. This translates into CASSAGPRGMWNSPLHF.

The chain carries TRBV20-1 and TRBJ1-2; D might be TRBD1 (5 bases). Trimming removed 4 bases from V and 7 bases from J, with 10 bases in between. The CDR3 is made up of 11 amino acids. Germline V gives CDR1 DFQATT, CDR2 SNEGSKA (reference sequence). CDR3 amino acids: CSATQESGYTF. DNA for the CDR3: TGCAGTGCTACACAGGAGAGTGGCTACACCTTC.

The rearrangement joins TRBV19 to TRBJ1-5; 8 bases are a match to TRBD1. From germline, CDR1 is LNHDA and CDR2 SQIVND (reference sequence). V lost 5 bases and J lost 4; bases outside the gene matches: 10. This CDR3 is 16 amino acids long. CDR3 in DNA: TGTGCCAGTAGTCTGGGAGCAAACAGGGGGAATCAGCCCCAGCATTTT. Protein: CASSLGANRGNQPQHF.

This chain uses TRBV7-2 with TRBJ2-5; D call uncertain. V lost 2 bases to trimming and J lost 3 bases, with 13 bases between them. CDR3 length equals 15 residues. Germline V lookup: CDR1 SGHTA, CDR2 FQGNSA. CDR3 DNA sequence: TGTGCCAGCAGCTTAATACTCGACCGGGAAGAGACCCAGTACTTC. Its translation is CASSLILDREETQYF.

This rearrangement joins TRBV5-1 to TRBJ1-2, with D perhaps matching TRBD1 (5 bases). The V gene's germline CDR1 is SGHRS and CDR2 YFSETQ. The germline V and J ends were trimmed by 4 bases and 8 bases, with 21 bases remaining between them. The CDR3 has 15 residues. CDR3 nucleotides: TGCGCCAGCAGCCAACCGGGACTTACAAGAGGAGGCTACACCTTC. This sequence encodes CASSQPGLTRGGYTF.

V gene TRBV5-1 combines with J gene TRBJ2-2; 8 bases map to TRBD1. Germline V CDR1 and CDR2: SGHRS, YFSETQ. Trimming cost V 3 bases and J 4 bases; bases outside gene matches: 5. This CDR3 spans 15 amino acids. The CDR3 spells CASSSGGAGTGELFF. In DNA form, the CDR3 reads TGCGCCAGCAGCTCAGGGGGCGCGGGCACCGGGGAGCTGTTTTTT.

V and J are TRBV24-1 and TRBJ2-7, with 13 bases identical to TRBD2. The trim removed 5 bases at V and 3 bases at J, leaving 12 bases unmatched. The CDR3 covers 18 residues. Germline CDR1 KGHDR, CDR2 SFDVKD. The CDR3 protein is CATSGTGTGTSGNYEQYF. In nucleotides, the CDR3 is TGTGCCACCAGTGGCACCGGGACAGGGACTAGCGGGAACTACGAGCAGTACTTC.

V is TRBV7-2 and J is TRBJ1-5, with 12 bases fitting TRBD1. V was pared by 4 bases and J by 7 bases, with 8 bases of the junction left unmatched. The CDR3 consists of 16 residues. CDR1 and CDR2 from the germline V gene are SGHTA and FQGNSA. The CDR3 protein is CASSYQGTGGGQPQHF. The DNA of the CDR3 is TGTGCCAGCAGCTACCAGGGGACAGGGGGCGGACAGCCCCAGCATTTT. Full variable domain (missing parts from reference TRBV7-2 and TRBJ1-5): GAGVSQSPSNKVTEKGKDVELRCDPISGHTALYWYRQSLGQGLEFLIYFQGNSAPDKSGLPSDRFSAERTGGSVSTLTIQRTQQEDSAVYLCASSYQGTGGGQPQHFGDGTRLSIL.

This clone came up once. The V and J genes are TRBV2 and TRBJ1-5; TRBD1 is a possible D gene (5 bases). Deletions cut 3 bases from V and 7 bases from J, with 19 bases between. The V gene's germline CDR1 is SNHLY and CDR2 FYNNEI. The length of the CDR3 is 16 residues. Here the CDR3 reads CASSETQGLGGQPQHF. CDR3 nucleotides: TGTGCCAGCAGTGAGACTCAGGGTCTCGGAGGACAGCCCCAGCATTTT.

The chain employs TRBV6-1 and TRBJ1-5, with D possibly matching TRBD1 (5 bases). The CDR3 has 14 amino acids. CDR1 MNHNS and CDR2 SASEGT come from the germline V gene. V was cut by 6 bases and J by 2 bases, with 11 bases left in between. CDR3 bases: TGTGCCAGCAGGCAGGGAGGGGGCAATCAGCCCCAGCATTTT. It codes for CASRQGGGNQPQHF.

This chain links TRBV23-1 with TRBJ2-7, with D possibly being TRBD1 (6 bases). TRBV23-1 is an open reading frame, and its role is uncertain. The CDR3 consists of 19 residues. V shed 0 bases and J shed 3 bases, with 24 bases lying between them. The CDR3 bases are TGCGCCAGCAGTCAATCGAAGTTGACAGGCCCCTCGCGGATCTACGAGCAGTACTTC. Its protein is CASSQSKLTGPSRIYEQYF.

This clone was observed a single time. The chain recombines TRBV4-2 with TRBJ2-1; 11 nucleotides line up with TRBD2. V was pared by 1 base and J by 6 bases, with 8 bases of the junction left unmatched. The germline V gene encodes CDR1 LGHNA and CDR2 YNFKEQ. The CDR3 has 17 amino acids. Written as DNA, the CDR3 is TGTGCCAGCAGCCAAGCACTAGCGGGGGCCCCTGGCAATGAGCAGTTCTTC. It encodes CASSQALAGAPGNEQFF.

This clone appeared a single time. The chain couples TRBV30 to TRBJ1-5, with 7 bases lining up with TRBD1. The CDR3 is made up of 13 amino acids. V was clipped by 3 bases and J by 7 bases; unmatched bases: 6. Germline V gives CDR1 GTSNPN, CDR2 SVGIG (reference sequence). CDR3 loop: CAWRTGLGQPQHF. CDR3 sequence (DNA): TGTGCCTGGAGGACAGGGCTAGGCCAGCCCCAGCATTTT.

This chain joins TRBV4-3 and TRBJ2-2; D tentatively reads TRBD1 or TRBD2 (6 bases each). There are 15 residues in the CDR3. Germline-derived CDR1 and CDR2 are LGHNA and YSLEER. The V and J ends lost 5 bases and 6 bases respectively, with 16 bases between them. The CDR3 spells CASSTGTQGSGELFF. The DNA of the CDR3 is TGCGCCAGCAGCACCGGGACTCAGGGGTCCGGGGAGCTGTTTTTT.

This clone was seen more than once but under ten times. This chain uses TRBV4-1 with TRBJ2-5; TRBD1 might be the D (5 bases). The CDR3 has 15 amino acids. V lost 0 bases and J lost 4, with 12 bases in between. Germline V gene lookup returns CDR1 MGHRA and CDR2 YSYEKL. The CDR3 DNA sequence: TGCGCCAGCAGCCAAGATTCAGGACAACGAGAGACCCAGTACTTC. Translated, it gives CASSQDSGQRETQYF.

This clone has only one observation. V gene TRBV28 combines with J gene TRBJ1-2; D is possibly TRBD1 (5 bases). Trimming pared 7 bases from V and 1 base from J, leaving 7 bases between. The germline gives CDR1 MDHEN, CDR2 SYDVKM. CDR3 length: 12 amino acids. DNA of the CDR3: TGTGCCAGCAACCAGGGTAACTATGGCTACACCTTC. This sequence encodes CASNQGNYGYTF.

The chain joins TRBV19 to TRBJ1-2; no clear D gene. The CDR3 has 12 residues. Trimming shortened V by 5 bases and J by 2 bases, and 6 bases separated the two germline ends. Per the germline V gene, CDR1 is LNHDA and CDR2 is SQIVND (reference sequence). CDR3 sequence: CASSSQNYGYTF. CDR3 sequence (DNA): TGTGCCAGTAGTTCACAGAACTATGGCTACACCTTC.

The CDR3 DNA reads as TGTGCCAGCACCTCCCCGGGACAGGGGAAAGATCAGCCCCAGCATTTT. Its translation is CASTSPGQGKDQPQHF. The chain recombines TRBV21-1 with TRBJ1-5; TRBD1 was called by the table and not checked on the DNA. TRBV21-1 is given as a pseudogene. There are 16 residues in the CDR3.